The 9 T cell receptor beta chains in this list originate from one sample, sequenced in a study of high-grade serous ovarian cancer treatment subgroups. Tumor samples were obtained before definitive surgery or chemotherapy. Sequenced by immunoSEQ multiplex PCR; TCRdb stores in-frame clones only, minus some. The data show about 3,100 clones, with almost 80% seen just once and 7.5% to 10% held by the top ten. The sample taken for sequencing was tumor tissue. Receptors originate from a human donor with high-grade serous ovarian cancer.

The chain recombines TRBV27 with TRBJ2-7, with 8 bases that match TRBD2. The CDR3 has 14 residues. Looked up from germline, CDR1 is MNHEY and CDR2 is SMNVEV (reference sequence). Trimming at V came to 5 bases and at J to 3 bases, leaving 6 bases not matched to a gene. The CDR3 loop is CASSLREGVYEQYF. CDR3 nucleotide sequence: TGTGCCAGCAGTCTTCGGGAGGGGGTCTACGAGCAGTACTTC.

CDR3 protein: CASSYSRPGELFF. CDR3 bases: TGTGCCAGCAGTTACTCACGCCCCGGGGAGCTGTTTTTT. The rearrangement uses TRBV6-6 and TRBJ2-2; D not certain. The CDR3 extends over 13 amino acids. The ends were cut back, 0 bases at V and 6 bases at J, with 5 bases in the middle. CDR1 is MNHNY, CDR2 SVGAGI, per germline (reference sequence).

This chain connects TRBV4-2 to TRBJ2-1; unclear D gene. The CDR3 consists of 13 residues. V lost 4 bases and J lost 9, with 13 bases in between. CDR1 and CDR2 from the germline V gene are LGHNA and YNFKEQ. CDR3 in DNA: TGTGCCAGCAGCCCTTCCCCGACTCTTGAGCAGTTCTTC. Protein sequence: CASSPSPTLEQFF.

This chain uses TRBV14 with TRBJ1-3; 7 nucleotides agree with TRBD1. The CDR3 has 15 amino acids. V lost 3 bases, J lost 4 bases, and 6 bases stayed unmatched. Germline V gives CDR1 SGHDN, CDR2 FVKESK. The CDR3 DNA reads TGTGCCAGCAGCCACAGGGGGGGATCGGGAAACACCATATATTTT. Its protein product is CASSHRGGSGNTIYF.

The rearrangement uses TRBV5-5 and TRBJ2-1; TRBD2 matches 7 bases. The CDR3 loop spans 15 amino acids. Germline V gives CDR1 SGHKS, CDR2 YYEKEE (reference sequence). Losses at the gene ends were 5 bases for V and 2 bases for J; bases not matched to a gene: 7. CDR3 region: CASSYLAEAYNEQFF. CDR3 DNA: TGTGCCAGCAGTTATCTAGCGGAGGCCTACAATGAGCAGTTCTTC.

The chain is built from TRBV5-1 and TRBJ2-7, with D unclear. Trimming removed 0 bases from V and 7 bases from J, with 11 bases in between. Germline CDR1 SGHRS, CDR2 YFSETQ. CDR3 length: 13 amino acids. CDR3 residues: CASSLGPPEEQYF. The CDR3 coding sequence is TGCGCCAGCAGCTTGGGGCCACCGGAGGAGCAGTACTTC.

The chain joins TRBV13 to TRBJ2-7; tentatively, D is TRBD1 (5 bases). The CDR3 extends over 15 amino acids. Germline-derived CDR1 and CDR2 are PRHDT and FYEKMQ (reference sequence). V was trimmed by 3 bases and J by 3 bases, leaving 15 bases between them. CDR3 nucleotides: TGTGCCAGCAGCTTGAAGCAGGGCTACCTCTACGAGCAGTACTTC. It codes for CASSLKQGYLYEQYF.

V is TRBV4-1 and J is TRBJ2-2; D remains ambiguous. The CDR3 is 15 residues long. Trimming removed 0 bases at V and 2 bases at J, with 7 bases between. Germline loops: CDR1 MGHRA, CDR2 YSYEKL. CDR3 in amino acids: CASSQEPANTGELFF. The DNA for the CDR3 is TGCGCCAGCAGCCAAGAGCCGGCAAACACCGGGGAGCTGTTTTTT.

This chain links TRBV28 with TRBJ2-1; TRBD1 matches 9 bases. The CDR3 sequence is 20 residues long. V lost 3 bases to trimming and J lost 0 bases; unmatched junction nucleotides: 15. Germline assignment: CDR1 MDHEN and CDR2 SYDVKM. CDR3 in amino acids: CASSFPGTGISRGSYNEQFF. DNA for the CDR3: TGTGCCAGCAGTTTCCCCGGGACAGGGATTTCGCGGGGCTCCTACAATGAGCAGTTCTTC.